The present T cell receptor (beta chain) was sequenced within a study of T cells after yellow fever vaccination. Study-wide results and caveats: Researchers report a weaker secondary response that nonetheless peaked faster, day 5 versus 15. A limited proportion of clonotypes was detected within both the CD4 and CD8 compartments.

Conversion of TCR transcripts into cDNA relied on 5'RACE template switching, which added a universal primer site and UMIs. TCRdb reprocessed the 5' RACE reads via MiXCR and lists one record per CDR3 protein. The repertoire holds a few hundred thousand distinct CDR3 sequences, with about 4% as singletons. The J segment lost 3 bases and the V segment lost 6 bases, leaving 12 bases of the junction unmatched. This CDR3 contains 17 residues. To note about this clonotype: The antigen is not known.

The source of this sequence is a young man who received the YFV17D yellow fever vaccine. The sample was PBMCs, taken 5 days after the yellow fever booster vaccination. This chain uses TRBV12-3 or TRBV12-4 with TRBJ2-5; 11 bases line up with TRBD2. The CDR3 loop reads CASSSLGNSGGEETQYF. The CDR3 bases are TGTGCCAGCAGCTCCCTCGGAAATAGCGGGGGGGAAGAGACCCAGTACTTC.